This is a list of T cell receptor beta chains from one sample in a study of T cells expressing NK-cell markers. TCRdb reprocessed the 5' RACE reads and keeps a single row for each CDR3 protein, giving no DNA. The ten most abundant clones cover about 4.2% of a sample with 200,000 to 300,000 distinct CDR3 sequences. Material: blood T cells: a sorted CD56 or NKG2C T cell subset, CD4+ or CD8+ T cells, or bulk PBMC T cells (not recorded which). The receptor source for this set is a woman between 18 and 70 years old in good health. Each CDR3 is given with its conserved first and last residue.

TRBJ1-1	TRBV12-3/TRBV12-4	CASSLWAGDGEAFF
TRBJ2-4	TRBV20-1	CSARASAGAWLTYF
TRBJ1-2	TRBV6-2/TRBV6-3	CASSYPGQGINGYTF
TRBJ2-3	TRBV6-5	CASSRGRDTQYF
TRBJ2-5	TRBV20-1	CSASQGPGTQYF
TRBJ2-3	TRBV6-2/TRBV6-3	CASGDRFTADTQYF
TRBJ2-3	TRBV6-5	CASSYWASGSTDTQYF
TRBJ1-1	TRBV10-2	CASSEGRTPNTEAFF
TRBJ2-7	TRBV29-1	CSASTGAAISYEQYF
TRBJ2-1	TRBV7-6	CASSLGIAGGDNEQFF
TRBJ2-4	TRBV28	CASSLQRQGVAKNIQYF
TRBJ1-4	TRBV5-1	CASREYSGTNEKLFF
TRBJ1-1	TRBV14	CASSQWVTNTEAFF
TRBJ2-5	TRBV20-1	CSASLRGRETQYF
TRBJ1-5	TRBV4-2	CASSQDNQPQHF
TRBJ2-1	TRBV7-9	CASSLASTGVNEQFF
TRBJ1-6	TRBV5-4	CASSLEQRSYNSPLHF
TRBJ1-6	TRBV10-3	CAISLTGYSPLHF
TRBJ1-1	TRBV5-1	CASSLGQGKYTEAFF
TRBJ2-7	TRBV7-8	CASSFGTSENAYEQYF
TRBJ2-1	TRBV18	CASSPPGLPRYNEQFF
TRBJ2-2	TRBV4-3	CASSQELAGIRELFF
TRBJ2-1	TRBV5-4	CASSLEGVVNEQFF
TRBJ2-1	TRBV3-1	CASSLSPPGQRHNEQFF
TRBJ1-4	TRBV6-1	CASSKRQAGNEKLFF
TRBJ2-1	TRBV4-1	CASSPVDLGLVGNEQFF
TRBJ2-3	TRBV20-1	CSARARVNYLNTQYF